These T cell receptor beta chains were read from a single sample in a study of T cells in Graves' hyperthyroidism and ophthalmopathy. TCRdb ran MiXCR on the multiplex PCR reads and lists one entry per CDR3 protein. The data hold approximately 600,000 distinct CDR3 sequences, with roughly 13% observed a single time. Sequencing input: blood. The receptor set was obtained from a woman aged 25 to 39 with Graves' hyperthyroidism that later progressed to Graves' ophthalmopathy. CDR3s include the opening cysteine and the closing phenylalanine or tryptophan. The D gene is left open where the match is weak. Clone size, where shown, is once, few, many, or a class for clones that have expanded.

size	D	V	J	length	CDR3	DNA
NA	NA	TRBV4-1	TRBJ2-7	12	CASCQGGYEQYF	TGCGCCAGCTGCCAAGGGGGTTACGAGCAGTACTTC
many	NA	TRBV20-1	TRBJ2-3	15	CSAIPPSSSTDTQYF	TGCAGTGCTATCCCGCCCTCTTCCTCCACAGATACGCAGTATTTT
NA	NA	TRBV6-2/TRBV6-3	TRBJ1-2	15	CASSEQVPDSYGYTF	TGTGCCAGCAGCGAACAGGTGCCAGATTCCTATGGCTACACCTTC
NA	NA	TRBV12-3/TRBV12-4	TRBJ1-1	15	CASSQNEVLNTEAFF	TGTGCCAGCAGCCAAAACGAGGTCCTGAACACTGAAGCTTTCTTT
many	TRBD1	TRBV11-3	TRBJ1-5	21	CASSPPGLRDRGAYSNQPQHF	TGTGCCAGCAGCCCCCCTGGGCTCCGGGACAGGGGAGCTTATAGCAATCAGCCCCAGCATTTT
few	NA	TRBV4-1	TRBJ2-5	15	CASSQDQAGRWDQYF	TGCGCCAGCAGCCAAGATCAGGCCGGCCGATGGGACCAGTACTTC
few	TRBD2	TRBV5-1	TRBJ2-3	16	CASSLRGSGSPDTQYF	TGCGCCAGCAGCTTGCGAGGTAGCGGGAGCCCAGATACGCAGTATTTT
many	NA	TRBV11-2	TRBJ2-2	16	CASSLDLVGNTGELFF	TGTGCCAGCAGCTTAGATTTGGTCGGGAACACCGGGGAGCTGTTTTTT
many	NA	TRBV12-3/TRBV12-4	TRBJ2-7	11	CASRQANEQYF	TGTGCCAGCAGACAGGCCAACGAGCAGTACTTC
NA	TRBD2	TRBV7-8	TRBJ2-7	12	CASSRGGGRQYF	TGTGCCAGCAGCCGTGGGGGGGGAAGGCAGTACTTC
NA	TRBD2	TRBV4-3	TRBJ2-2	20	CASSQDITGLAGGNTGELFF	TGCGCCAGCAGCCAAGATATTACGGGACTAGCGGGAGGGAACACCGGGGAGCTGTTTTTT
many	NA	TRBV28	TRBJ2-7	14	CASSSGTTPYEQYF	TGTGCCAGCAGTTCCGGGACAACGCCCTACGAGCAGTACTTC
many	NA	TRBV10-1	TRBJ1-1	14	CASSEQSQDTEAFF	TGCGCCAGCAGTGAGCAAAGTCAGGACACTGAAGCTTTCTTT
NA	TRBD1	TRBV20-1	TRBJ1-5	17	CSARDRRGFGNNQPQHF	TGCAGTGCTAGAGATCGCAGGGGGTTCGGTAACAATCAGCCCCAGCATTTT
NA	NA	TRBV3-1	TRBJ1-2	13	CASTSEGNHGYTF	TGTGCCAGCACCTCCGAAGGGAACCATGGCTACACCTTC
many	NA	TRBV6-5	TRBJ1-1	14	CASSYSVPGGEAFF	TGTGCCAGCAGTTACTCGGTCCCCGGGGGTGAAGCTTTCTTT
many	NA	TRBV7-9	TRBJ2-5	12	CASSPVKETQYF	TGTGCCAGCAGCCCAGTAAAAGAGACCCAGTACTTC
few	NA	TRBV6-2/TRBV6-3	TRBJ2-1	12	CASSYSLGAQFF	TGTGCCAGCAGTTACTCGTTAGGGGCGCAGTTCTTC
many	NA	TRBV7-8	TRBJ1-1	14	CASSLVSKNTEAFF	TGTGCCAGCAGCTTAGTCTCCAAGAACACTGAAGCTTTCTTT
few	TRBD2	TRBV7-8	TRBJ2-1	13	CATLTSGYNEQFF	TGTGCCACCTTGACTAGCGGATACAATGAGCAGTTCTTC
NA	NA	TRBV4-2	TRBJ1-2	15	CASSQDLRERDGYTF	TGTGCCAGCAGCCAAGATCTCAGGGAGAGGGACGGCTACACCTTC
few	TRBD2	TRBV24-1	TRBJ2-2	18	CATSDLSPGLAGTGELFF	TGTGCCACCAGTGATTTAAGTCCGGGACTAGCGGGAACCGGGGAGCTGTTTTTT
NA	NA	TRBV5-1	TRBJ2-3	15	CASSLGTDNWDTQYF	TGCGCCAGCAGCCTGGGGACGGATAATTGGGATACGCAGTATTTT
many	NA	TRBV15	TRBJ2-5	12	CATSRAEGTQYF	TGTGCCACCAGCAGAGCTGAGGGGACCCAGTACTTC
NA	TRBD1	TRBV9	TRBJ2-1	16	CASSLRSDRAGNEQFF	TGTGCCAGCAGCCTCAGATCGGACAGGGCGGGGAATGAGCAGTTCTTC
few	NA	TRBV20-1	TRBJ1-1	14	CSARVRRGNTEAFF	TGCAGTGCTAGAGTTCGCAGGGGGAACACTGAAGCTTTCTTT
few	TRBD2	TRBV15	TRBJ2-7	16	CATSRGMGGDSYEQYF	TGTGCCACCAGCAGAGGGATGGGGGGGGACTCCTACGAGCAGTACTTC
many	NA	TRBV27	TRBJ2-1	12	CASSRGYNEQFF	TGTGCCAGCAGTCGCGGATACAATGAGCAGTTCTTC
many	TRBD1	TRBV30	TRBJ1-5	14	CAWSPGGFGQPQHF	TGTGCCTGGAGCCCAGGGGGCTTCGGTCAGCCCCAGCATTTT
many	NA	TRBV30	TRBJ1-1	14	CAWSGRLSNTEAFF	TGTGCCTGGAGTGGGAGGCTCTCGAACACTGAAGCTTTCTTT
many	NA	TRBV24-1	TRBJ2-5	16	CATSDSWTLEGETQYF	TGTGCCACCAGTGATTCCTGGACCCTCGAGGGAGAGACCCAGTACTTC
many	NA	TRBV6-5	TRBJ2-3	13	CASSYSRPGDQYF	TGTGCCAGCAGTTACTCTCGACCGGGGGATCAGTATTTT
many	TRBD2	TRBV19	TRBJ2-3	14	CASSLLAGADTQYF	TGTGCCAGTAGCTTACTAGCGGGAGCAGATACGCAGTATTTT
many	NA	TRBV10-3	TRBJ1-5	15	CAISESANTNQPQHF	TGTGCCATCAGTGAGTCAGCGAATACCAATCAGCCCCAGCATTTT
NA	TRBD2	TRBV7-2	TRBJ2-1	11	CASSRAGGKFF	TGTGCCAGCAGTAGAGCGGGAGGCAAGTTCTTC
many	TRBD2	TRBV4-1	TRBJ2-5	16	CASSQGSSGRQETQYF	TGCGCCAGCAGCCAAGGTTCTAGCGGGCGCCAAGAGACCCAGTACTTC
many	TRBD1	TRBV27	TRBJ1-2	15	CASSFGDRPYYGYTF	TGTGCCAGCAGTTTTGGGGACAGGCCTTACTATGGCTACACCTTC
many	TRBD2	TRBV3-1	TRBJ2-4	14	CASSPQAGENIQYF	TGTGCCAGCAGCCCTCAGGCGGGGGAAAACATTCAGTACTTC
NA	TRBD1	TRBV12-5	TRBJ2-2	17	CASGPHQTGVGTGELSF	TGTGCTAGTGGTCCTCACCAGACAGGGGTGGGCACCGGGGAGCTGTCTTTT